This T cell receptor beta chain was profiled in a study of CD8 T cells in ankylosing spondylitis. Study-wide findings and caveats: As for the disease-linked clones, they showed a CD8+ phenotype and occurred at relatively low frequencies in peripheral blood. A TCR beta motif made of 7 to 9 highly homologous variants seemed typical of ankylosing spondylitis blood.

As the method for making TCR beta libraries, quantitative 5'-RACE with molecular barcodes was used. TCRdb called the 5' RACE reads again in MiXCR, with one record for every CDR3 protein. Among a few hundred thousand distinct CDR3 sequences listed, around 19% were seen once. On this clonotype: Its antigen is still unknown.

The length of the CDR3 is 14 residues. V was clipped by 2 bases and J by 8 bases; unmatched bases: 6. CDR1 and CDR2 (germline): GTSNPN, SVGIG (reference sequence). Material: blood, either unsorted or a sorted T cell fraction (not recorded which). The V call is TRBV30, the J call TRBJ1-4, with 9 bases identical to TRBD1. This clonotype was obtained from a male donor with ankylosing spondylitis or in good health (not recorded which). CDR3 region: CAWSPGQGGEKLFF. CDR3 sequence (DNA): TGTGCCTGGAGTCCGGGACAGGGCGGAGAAAAACTGTTTTTT. Full variable domain (outside the CDR3, taken from reference TRBV30 and TRBJ1-4): SQTIHQWPATLVQPVGSPLSLECTVEGTSNPNLYWYRQAAGRGLQLLFYSVGIGQISSEVPQNLSASRPQDRQFILSSKKLLLSDSGFYLCAWSPGQGGEKLFFGSGTQLSVL.